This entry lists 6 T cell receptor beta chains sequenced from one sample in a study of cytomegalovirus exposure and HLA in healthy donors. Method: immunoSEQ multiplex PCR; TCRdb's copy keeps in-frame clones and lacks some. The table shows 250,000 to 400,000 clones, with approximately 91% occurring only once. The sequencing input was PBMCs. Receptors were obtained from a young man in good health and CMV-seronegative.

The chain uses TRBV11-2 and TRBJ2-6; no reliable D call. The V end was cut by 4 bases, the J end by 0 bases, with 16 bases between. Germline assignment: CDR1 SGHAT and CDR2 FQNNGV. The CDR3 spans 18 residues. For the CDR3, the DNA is TGTGCCAGCAGCTCCTTCGGCCTCTCTAGCTCTGGGGCCAACGTCCTGACTTTC. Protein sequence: CASSSFGLSSSGANVLTF.

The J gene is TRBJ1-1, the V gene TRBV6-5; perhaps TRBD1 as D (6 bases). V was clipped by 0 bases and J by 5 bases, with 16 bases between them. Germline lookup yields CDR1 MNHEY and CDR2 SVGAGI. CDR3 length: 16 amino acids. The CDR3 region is CASSYSMTGRLTEAFF. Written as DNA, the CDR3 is TGTGCCAGCAGTTACTCGATGACAGGTCGTTTGACTGAAGCTTTCTTT.

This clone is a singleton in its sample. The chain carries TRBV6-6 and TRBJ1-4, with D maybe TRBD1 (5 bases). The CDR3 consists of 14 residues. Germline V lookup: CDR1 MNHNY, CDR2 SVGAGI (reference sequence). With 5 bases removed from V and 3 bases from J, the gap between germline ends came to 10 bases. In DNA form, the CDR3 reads TGTGCCAGCAGTCCAGGGTTTGCTAATGAAAAACTGTTTTTT. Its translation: CASSPGFANEKLFF.

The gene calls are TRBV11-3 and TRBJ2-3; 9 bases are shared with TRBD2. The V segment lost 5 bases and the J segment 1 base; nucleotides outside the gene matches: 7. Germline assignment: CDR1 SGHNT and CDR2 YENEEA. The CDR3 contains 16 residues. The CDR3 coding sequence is TGTGCCAGCAGCCCACGGACTAGCGCCCGCACAGATACGCAGTATTTT. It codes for CASSPRTSARTDTQYF. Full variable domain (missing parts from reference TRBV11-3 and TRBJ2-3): EAGVVQSPRYKIIEKKQPVAFWCNPISGHNTLYWYLQNLGQGPELLIRYENEEAVDDSQLPKDRFSAERLKGVDSTLKIQPAELGDSAVYLCASSPRTSARTDTQYFGPGTRLTVL.

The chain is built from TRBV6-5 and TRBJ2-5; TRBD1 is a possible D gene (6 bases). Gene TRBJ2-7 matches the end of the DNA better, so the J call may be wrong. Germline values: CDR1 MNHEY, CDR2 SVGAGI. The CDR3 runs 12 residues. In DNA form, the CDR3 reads TGTGCCAGCTCGCGGACAGACTACGAGCAGTACTTC. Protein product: CASSRTDYEQYF.

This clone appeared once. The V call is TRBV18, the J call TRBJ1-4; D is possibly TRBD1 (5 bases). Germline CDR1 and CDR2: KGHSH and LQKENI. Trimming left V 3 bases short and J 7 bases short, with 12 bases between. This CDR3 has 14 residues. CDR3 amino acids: CASSPPAGSEKLFF. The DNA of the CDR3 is TGTGCCAGCTCACCCCCGGCAGGGTCTGAAAAACTGTTTTTT. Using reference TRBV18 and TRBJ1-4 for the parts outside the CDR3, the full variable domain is NAGVMQNPRHLVRRRGQEARLRCSPMKGHSHVYWYRQLPEEGLKFMVYLQKENIIDESGMPKERFSAEFPKEGPSILRIQQVVRGDSAAYFCASSPPAGSEKLFFGSGTQLSVL.